In this sample, the clone carrying this T cell receptor (beta chain) turned up many times. Its antigen is still unknown. Via MiXCR, TCRdb re-called the reads, giving one row per CDR3 protein. The table has 60,000 to 85,000 distinct CDR3 sequences, approximately 22% seen once. This sample was included in a study of T cell repertoires in cytomegalovirus infection. Trimming shortened V by 2 bases and J by 0 bases, and 15 bases separated the two germline ends. Germline V gives CDR1 SGHTA, CDR2 FQGNSA. There are 17 residues in the CDR3. The J gene is TRBJ2-3, the V gene TRBV7-2; possible D gene TRBD2, 5 bases. Input material: PBMCs, sequenced either directly or after in vitro stimulation (not recorded which). The origin of this receptor is a human donor in good health (CMV status not recorded). Some clones in this sample may be carry-over from other donors' samples. CDR3 region: CASSLSRQRLSTDTQYF. DNA of the CDR3: TGTGCCAGCAGCTTAAGTCGCCAGCGGTTAAGCACAGATACGCAGTATTTT.